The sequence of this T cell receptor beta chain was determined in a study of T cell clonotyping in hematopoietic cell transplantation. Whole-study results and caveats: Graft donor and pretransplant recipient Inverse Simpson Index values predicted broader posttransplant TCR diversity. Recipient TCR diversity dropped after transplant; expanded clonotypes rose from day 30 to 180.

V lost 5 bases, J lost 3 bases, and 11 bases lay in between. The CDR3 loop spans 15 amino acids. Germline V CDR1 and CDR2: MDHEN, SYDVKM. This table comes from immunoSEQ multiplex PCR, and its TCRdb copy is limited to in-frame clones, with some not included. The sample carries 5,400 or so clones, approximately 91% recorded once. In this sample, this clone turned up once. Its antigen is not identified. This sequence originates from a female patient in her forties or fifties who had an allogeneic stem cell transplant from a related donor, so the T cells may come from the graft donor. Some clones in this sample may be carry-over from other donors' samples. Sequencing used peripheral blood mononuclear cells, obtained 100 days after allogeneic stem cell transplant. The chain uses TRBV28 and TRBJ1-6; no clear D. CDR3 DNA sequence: TGTGCCAGCAGTCCCGGGGAGCTCTATAATTCACCCCTCCACTTT. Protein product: CASSPGELYNSPLHF.